These 32 T cell receptor beta chains originate from one sample sequenced in a study of technical replicates of blood from a few donors. Produced via immunoSEQ multiplex PCR; TCRdb's table is partial and in-frame only. The repertoire has tens of thousands of clones, 91% of them found once; the top ten carry 3% to 4%. Sequenced: PBMCs. These receptor sequences come from a human donor in good health. Some clones in this sample may be carry-over from other donors' samples.

This clone is a singleton in its sample. The rearrangement links TRBV7-2 to TRBJ2-7, with D uncertain. Trimming cost V 5 bases and J 0 bases, with 11 bases left between them. This CDR3 has 14 residues. Per germline, CDR1 SGHTA and CDR2 FQGNSA. Here the CDR3 reads CASSALVSSYEQYF. The CDR3 nucleotides are TGTGCCAGCAGCGCCTTGGTCAGCTCCTACGAGCAGTACTTC.

This sequence joins TRBV6-4 and TRBJ2-3, with a weak D call TRBD2 (7 bases). The germline V gene has CDR1 MRHNA and CDR2 SNTAGT. Deletions cut 4 bases from V and 4 bases from J, with 12 bases between. The CDR3 extends over 14 amino acids. CDR3 protein: CASSVGGAADTQYF. DNA for the CDR3: TGTGCCAGCAGTGTAGGGGGGGCCGCAGATACGCAGTATTTT.

This clone was seen more than once but under ten times. This sequence joins TRBV7-8 and TRBJ2-7; 11 nucleotides line up with TRBD2. J was trimmed by 1 base and V by 0 bases; bases with no gene match: 5. The CDR3 contains 17 residues. CDR1 SGHVS and CDR2 FQNEAQ come from the germline V gene. CDR3 sequence: CASSLAKTSGVSYEQYF. CDR3 bases: TGTGCCAGCAGCTTAGCGAAGACTAGCGGGGTATCCTACGAGCAGTACTTC.

This chain joins TRBV2 and TRBJ2-2; 7 positions agree with TRBD1. J gave up 4 bases and V 9 bases, and 23 bases lay outside the gene matches. The length of the CDR3 is 19 residues. Germline CDR1 is SNHLY and CDR2 is FYNNEI. CDR3 bases: TGTGCCAGTAGGACCCCAGGGGGTGACGTGGGTTCGGGCACCGGGGAGCTGTTTTTT. This sequence encodes CASRTPGGDVGSGTGELFF.

V is TRBV15 and J is TRBJ1-5; 12 positions match TRBD1. Trimming cost V 5 bases and J 7 bases; bases outside gene matches: 6. In germline, CDR1 is LNHNV, CDR2 YYDKDF (reference sequence). The length of the CDR3 is 15 residues. The DNA of the CDR3 is TGTGCCACCAGCGGTGGGACAGGGGGCAGGCAGCCCCAGCATTTT. Amino acid sequence: CATSGGTGGRQPQHF.

The V call is TRBV2, the J call TRBJ2-3; D remains unclear. V was clipped by 7 bases and J by 6 bases, with 17 bases between them. CDR1 is SNHLY, CDR2 FYNNEI, per germline. The CDR3 totals 14 residues. Here the CDR3 DNA reads TGTGCCAGCACCTCAACATACACATCGGATACGCAGTATTTT. Translation: CASTSTYTSDTQYF.

The chain recombines TRBV27 with TRBJ1-2; 7 bases agree with TRBD1. With 3 bases clipped from V and 4 bases from J, the junction kept 2 bases outside the gene matches. The CDR3 totals 13 residues. Germline CDR1 is MNHEY and CDR2 is SMNVEV (reference sequence). For the CDR3, the DNA is TGTGCCAGCAGTTTGACAGGGCCCTATGGCTACACCTTC. Protein: CASSLTGPYGYTF.

The chain links TRBV7-2 to TRBJ2-3; 8 positions agree with TRBD2. V lost 7 bases, J lost 3 bases, and 6 bases stayed unmatched. Germline V gives CDR1 SGHTA, CDR2 FQGNSA. CDR3 size: 14 residues. The CDR3 DNA sequence: TGTGCCAGCACTGCGGGAGGTTCGACAGATACGCAGTATTTT. Amino acids: CASTAGGSTDTQYF.

This sequence joins TRBV6-5 and TRBJ1-2; D not certain. Trimming cost V 0 bases and J 0 bases, with 8 bases left between them. Germline CDR1 reads MNHEY; CDR2 reads SVGAGI. There are 15 residues in the CDR3. The chain's CDR3 is CASSYSPTANYGYTF. The CDR3 nucleotides are TGTGCCAGCAGTTACTCCCCCACAGCTAACTATGGCTACACCTTC.

This chain connects TRBV7-2 to TRBJ1-1; no definite D call. The germline gives CDR1 SGHTA, CDR2 FQGNSA. The CDR3 is 14 residues long. V was pared by 3 bases and J by 1 base, with 9 bases between. The CDR3 spells CASSFYLENTEAFF. DNA of the CDR3: TGTGCCAGCAGCTTCTACCTCGAGAACACTGAAGCTTTCTTT.

CDR3: CAWNPGTGWVYGYTF. The CDR3 bases are TGTGCCTGGAATCCGGGGACAGGATGGGTCTATGGCTACACCTTC. The rearrangement joins TRBV30 to TRBJ1-2, with 8 bases that match TRBD1. This CDR3 region has 15 residues. The V segment lost 4 bases and the J segment 4 bases; nucleotides outside the gene matches: 11. The germline CDR1 and CDR2 sequences are GTSNPN and SVGIG (reference sequence).

This sequence joins TRBV4-1 and TRBJ1-3; D gene ambiguous. V dropped 1 base and J dropped 0 bases, with 16 bases sitting between them. The CDR3 is 18 amino acids. CDR1 and CDR2 from the germline V gene are MGHRA and YSYEKL. The CDR3 DNA sequence: TGCGCCAGCAGCCAAGGGGTTACTACGAGCTTCTCTGGAAACACCATATATTTT. Its translation is CASSQGVTTSFSGNTIYF.

This chain links TRBV6-5 with TRBJ1-4; D perhaps matches TRBD1 (6 bases). The V gene's germline CDR1 is MNHEY and CDR2 SVGAGI. The CDR3 has 14 residues. The CDR3 DNA reads as TGTGCGGCGGGAGGGACTTTGGACAGCGAAAAACTGTTTTTT. Protein sequence: CAAGGTLDSEKLFF.

This sequence joins TRBV19 and TRBJ1-1; 7 bases match TRBD1. CDR3 length: 16 residues. Germline V gene sequence: CDR1 LNHDA, CDR2 SQIVND (reference sequence). With 4 bases clipped from V and 5 bases from J, the junction kept 13 bases outside the gene matches. The CDR3 nucleotides are TGTGCCAGTAGTAGGGGTTACAGGGGATCGCGAACTGAAGCTTTCTTT. Amino acids: CASSRGYRGSRTEAFF.

This sequence joins TRBV7-2 and TRBJ1-2, with 10 bases that match TRBD1. From germline, CDR1 is SGHTA and CDR2 FQGNSA. This CDR3 region has 13 residues. The J segment lost 4 bases and the V segment lost 5 bases, leaving 1 base of the junction unmatched. In nucleotides, the CDR3 is TGTGCCAGCAGCCGGGACAGGGGCTATGGCTACACCTTC. Translation gives CASSRDRGYGYTF.

The CDR3 reads CASSETGREKLFF. The CDR3 DNA reads TGCGCCAGCAGTGAGACGGGGAGGGAAAAACTGTTTTTT. This chain links TRBV10-1 with TRBJ1-4, with D unclear. Germline V CDR1 and CDR2: WNHNN, SYGVQD (reference sequence). V was clipped by 2 bases and J by 8 bases, with 9 bases between them. The CDR3 is made up of 13 amino acids.

This sequence joins TRBV5-4 and TRBJ2-1; 8 bases line up with TRBD1. CDR3 size: 18 residues. CDR1 and CDR2 from the germline V gene are SGHNT and YYREEE (reference sequence). With V trimmed by 3 bases and J by 5 bases, 16 bases remained unmatched. CDR3 sequence: CASSSLRATTGGNNEQFF. CDR3 DNA: TGTGCCAGCAGCTCACTCCGGGCAACCACAGGGGGGAACAATGAGCAGTTCTTC.

This chain uses TRBV7-2 with TRBJ1-2; 9 bases are shared with TRBD1. Germline assignment: CDR1 SGHTA and CDR2 FQGNSA. V was clipped by 5 bases and J by 6 bases; unmatched bases: 4. The CDR3 runs to 13 residues. The CDR3 DNA sequence: TGTGCCAGCAGCACCCGACAGGGGGATGGCTACACCTTC. Its translation is CASSTRQGDGYTF.

This chain links TRBV6-5 with TRBJ2-7; tentatively, D is TRBD2 (6 bases). CDR3 length: 15 amino acids. V gave up 0 bases and J gave up 4 bases, with 13 bases separating them. CDR1 and CDR2 (germline): MNHEY, SVGAGI. CDR3 DNA sequence: TGTGCCAGCAGTTACTCGAAACTAGCCATTTACGAGCAGTACTTC. Protein product: CASSYSKLAIYEQYF.

The CDR3: CATTSGTFKWDTIYF. For the CDR3, the DNA is TGTGCCACCACATCAGGGACTTTTAAATGGGACACCATATATTTT. The V call is TRBV19, the J call TRBJ1-3; TRBD1 is a possible D gene (5 bases). Germline V gives CDR1 LNHDA, CDR2 SQIVND (reference sequence). Trimming pared 10 bases from V and 8 bases from J, leaving 24 bases between. This CDR3 spans 15 amino acids.

CDR3: CASSLRGRGSDTQYF. The CDR3 DNA reads as TGTGCCAGCAGCTTACGGGGGAGAGGGTCAGATACGCAGTATTTT. The chain combines TRBV7-3 with TRBJ2-3; D is possibly TRBD2 (6 bases). The CDR3 length is 15 residues. Deletions cut 2 bases from V and 4 bases from J, with 13 bases between. Per the germline V gene, CDR1 is SGHTA and CDR2 is FQGTGA. Supplemented by reference TRBV7-3 and TRBJ2-3, the full variable domain reads GAGVSQTPSNKVTEKGKYVELRCDPISGHTALYWYRQSLGQGPEFLIYFQGTGAADDSGLPNDRFFAVRPEGSVSTLKIQRTERGDSAVYLCASSLRGRGSDTQYFGPGTRLTVL.

V usage is TRBV18 and J usage is TRBJ1-3; the D gene is possibly TRBD1 (6 bases). This CDR3 is 15 amino acids long. Germline CDR1 and CDR2: KGHSH and LQKENI. With 2 bases removed from V and 2 bases from J, the gap between germline ends came to 10 bases. Here the CDR3 DNA reads TGTGCCAGCTCACCAAGGACAGAAACTGGAAACACCATATATTTT. Translated: CASSPRTETGNTIYF. The variable domain in full, completed from reference TRBV18 and TRBJ1-3, reads NAGVMQNPRHLVRRRGQEARLRCSPMKGHSHVYWYRQLPEEGLKFMVYLQKENIIDESGMPKERFSAEFPKEGPSILRIQQVVRGDSAAYFCASSPRTETGNTIYFGEGSWLTVV.

The chain has TRBV4-1 and TRBJ1-1; 8 bases line up with TRBD1. The germline V gene encodes CDR1 MGHRA and CDR2 YSYEKL. This CDR3 region has 14 residues. V trimming: 1 base; J trimming: 7 bases; junction bases outside the gene matches: 5. The CDR3 here is CASSQGTGRLEAFF. The CDR3 DNA reads TGCGCCAGCAGCCAAGGGACAGGGCGTCTTGAAGCTTTCTTT.

The chain recombines TRBV11-2 with TRBJ2-7; 9 bases match TRBD1. Unmatched junction bases numbered 5, after V lost 6 bases and J lost 2 bases. CDR1 SGHAT and CDR2 FQNNGV come from the germline V gene. The CDR3 has 14 residues. The CDR3 sequence: CASSFGQGTYEQYF. CDR3 coding DNA: TGTGCCAGCAGTTTCGGACAGGGGACCTACGAGCAGTACTTC. The full variable domain, its missing parts supplied by reference TRBV11-2 and TRBJ2-7, is EAGVAQSPRYKIIEKRQSVAFWCNPISGHATLYWYQQILGQGPKLLIQFQNNGVVDDSQLPKDRFSAERLKGVDSTLKIQPAKLEDSAVYLCASSFGQGTYEQYFGPGTRLTVT.

The chain uses TRBV5-4 and TRBJ1-2, with 8 bases matching TRBD1. The CDR3 runs to 17 residues. The V gene's germline CDR1 is SGHNT and CDR2 YYREEE (reference sequence). The trim removed 1 base at V and 4 bases at J, leaving 12 bases unmatched. The CDR3 reads CASSLRAGGVEFYGYTF. The CDR3 nucleotides are TGTGCCAGCAGCTTGAGGGCAGGGGGCGTTGAATTCTATGGCTACACCTTC.

The V and J genes are TRBV5-1 and TRBJ1-1, with D possibly being TRBD1 (6 bases). The V gene's germline CDR1 is SGHRS and CDR2 YFSETQ. The length of the CDR3 is 12 residues. V was cut by 4 bases and J by 8 bases, with 12 bases left in between. CDR3 sequence reads: CASSIGQQEAFF. Here the CDR3 DNA reads TGCGCCAGCAGCATCGGACAGCAGGAAGCTTTCTTT.

This chain uses TRBV7-9 with TRBJ2-1, with 9 bases matching TRBD1. Germline CDR1 SEHNR, CDR2 FQNEAQ (reference sequence). The CDR3 totals 15 residues. The junction had 8 bases not matched to a gene; V was cut back by 4 bases and J by 7 bases. The CDR3 protein is CASSSGTGFINEQFF. The CDR3 nucleotides read TGTGCCAGCAGCTCCGGGACAGGGTTTATTAATGAGCAGTTCTTC.

This sequence joins TRBV29-1 and TRBJ1-2; possible D gene TRBD1, 5 bases. The CDR3 is made up of 13 amino acids. The ends were cut back, 3 bases at V and 8 bases at J, with 16 bases in the middle. Germline CDR1 and CDR2: SQVTM and ANQGSEA. CDR3 nucleotides: TGCAGCGTTGATCAGGGTCAGAATAGGGGCTACACCTTC. It encodes CSVDQGQNRGYTF.

The gene calls are TRBV6-1 and TRBJ2-7; maybe TRBD1 (5 bases). V was clipped by 4 bases and J by 6 bases, with 13 bases between them. CDR3 size: 13 residues. CDR1 is MNHNS and CDR2 is SASEGT in the germline V gene. CDR3 DNA: TGTGCCAGCAGTGCCTTATTAGGGGCCGAGCAGTACTTC. It encodes CASSALLGAEQYF.

This chain connects TRBV11-3 to TRBJ2-1; tentative D call: TRBD1 (6 bases). The germline gives CDR1 SGHNT, CDR2 YENEEA. Trimming stripped 8 bases from V and 7 bases from J, with 12 bases between. CDR3 length: 12 residues. The CDR3 DNA is TGTGCCAGCGGTCAGGGGTGGAATGAGCAGTTCTTC. Translating gives CASGQGWNEQFF.

V is TRBV7-2 and J is TRBJ1-2, with D perhaps TRBD1 (6 bases). V gave up 1 base and J gave up 2 bases, with 11 bases separating them. The germline CDR1 and CDR2 sequences are SGHTA and FQGNSA. The CDR3 covers 15 residues. CDR3 protein: CASSLERGPNYGYTF. The DNA of the CDR3 is TGTGCCAGCAGCTTAGAGCGGGGGCCCAACTATGGCTACACCTTC.

CDR3: CASSPRTGMMHTIYF. DNA for the CDR3: TGTGCCAGCAGCCCCCGGACAGGGATGATGCACACCATATATTTT. The J gene is TRBJ1-3, the V gene TRBV7-6; TRBD1 aligns across 8 bases. The germline V gene has CDR1 SGHVS and CDR2 FNYEAQ. V lost 5 bases, J lost 8 bases, and 11 bases stayed unmatched. This CDR3 comprises 15 residues.